These T cell receptor beta chains were read from a single sample in a study of cytomegalovirus exposure and HLA in healthy donors. Sequencing used immunoSEQ multiplex PCR; TCRdb keeps in-frame clones, though not all of them. The sample yields fewer than 85,000 clones, around 76% seen once. The specimen sequenced was PBMCs. The source of these receptors is a male donor in good health and CMV-seropositive. CDR3s include the opening cysteine and the closing phenylalanine or tryptophan. The D gene is left open where the match is weak. Clone size, where shown, is once, few, many, or a class for clones that have expanded.

>once|TRBJ2-1|TRBV29-1|TRBD2
CSALGRLAGGYNEQFF
TGCAGCGCACTGGGCCGGCTAGCGGGGGGCTACAATGAGCAGTTCTTC
>-|TRBJ2-3|TRBV27|-
CASSFQNTDTQYF
TGTGCCAGCAGTTTCCAGAACACAGATACGCAGTATTTT
>-|TRBJ2-1|TRBV5-1|-
CASSFDSNEQFF
TGCGCCAGCAGCTTCGATAGCAATGAGCAGTTCTTC
>-|TRBJ2-1|TRBV6-1|TRBD2
CASSDPGLAGGLYNEQFF
TGTGCCAGCAGTGACCCAGGACTAGCGGGAGGTCTATACAATGAGCAGTTCTTC
>few|TRBJ1-4|TRBV4-1|-
CASSRTRSNEKLFF
TGCGCCAGCAGCCGTACACGGAGTAATGAAAAACTGTTTTTT
>few|TRBJ1-2|TRBV5-1|-
CASSLGHRVSGYTF
TGCGCCAGCAGCTTGGGTCACAGGGTGAGTGGCTACACCTTC
>once|TRBJ1-6|TRBV4-1|TRBD1
CASSQFTGEPYNSPLHF
TGCGCCAGCAGCCAGTTTACAGGGGAGCCCTATAATTCACCCCTCCACTTT
>-|TRBJ2-1|TRBV19|TRBD2
CASSQPGLAGVKDNEQFF
TGTGCCAGTAGTCAACCGGGACTAGCGGGAGTGAAGGACAATGAGCAGTTCTTC
>once|TRBJ1-5|TRBV6-1|-
CASSERGYQPQHF
TGTGCCAGCAGTGAACGGGGTTATCAGCCCCAGCATTTT
>-|TRBJ2-7|TRBV7-9|-
CSSSLAYYEQYF
TGTTCCAGCAGCTTAGCCTACTACGAGCAGTACTTC
>-|TRBJ2-7|TRBV7-2|-
CASSLSPEQYF
TGTGCCAGCAGCTTATCCCCGGAGCAGTACTTC
>-|TRBJ2-2|TRBV19|-
CASSIPSGTGELFF
TGTGCCAGTAGTATCCCGAGTGGTACCGGGGAGCTGTTTTTT
>-|TRBJ2-1|TRBV4-3|TRBD2
CASSQAPTSGGDNEQFF
TGCGCCAGCAGCCAGGCCCCGACTAGCGGGGGTGACAATGAGCAGTTCTTC
>-|TRBJ2-1|TRBV5-4|TRBD1
CASSLDGTGVHEQFF
TGTGCCAGCAGCTTGGACGGGACAGGGGTGCATGAGCAGTTCTTC
>-|TRBJ2-1|TRBV19|TRBD2
CATRSGRASYNEQFF
TGTGCCACCCGTAGCGGGAGGGCCTCCTACAATGAGCAGTTCTTC
>-|TRBJ2-1|TRBV7-2|TRBD2
CASSARTSGHNEQFF
TGTGCCAGCAGCGCCCGGACTAGCGGCCACAATGAGCAGTTCTTC
>-|TRBJ2-7|TRBV18|TRBD2
CASSPTIAGPREQYF
TGTGCCAGCTCACCAACGATAGCGGGACCCAGGGAGCAGTACTTC
>-|TRBJ2-7|TRBV7-2|-
CASSLAFTDTYEQYF
TGTGCCAGCAGCTTAGCTTTTACAGACACCTACGAGCAGTACTTC
>once|TRBJ1-3|TRBV19|-
CASSIYRPSGNTIYF
TGTGCCAGTAGTATCTACAGACCCTCTGGAAACACCATATATTTT
>-|TRBJ2-2|TRBV7-3|-
CASSLTSAGELFF
TGTGCCAGCAGCTTAACTTCCGCCGGGGAGCTGTTTTTT
>few|TRBJ2-3|TRBV6-1|TRBD2
CASSGTSGGADTQYF
TGTGCCAGCAGTGGGACTAGCGGGGGGGCCGATACGCAGTATTTT
>-|TRBJ2-7|TRBV27|-
CASSFARGPYEQYF
TGTGCCAGCAGTTTTGCCAGGGGACCCTACGAGCAGTACTTC
>-|TRBJ2-7|TRBV2|-
CASSDTAYEQYF
TGTGCCAGCAGTGATACGGCCTACGAGCAGTACTTC
>-|TRBJ2-3|TRBV7-9|-
CASSFIGETDTQYF
TGTGCCAGCAGCTTTATTGGAGAGACAGATACGCAGTATTTT
>-|TRBJ1-5|TRBV27|-
CASSPSGGNQPQHF
TGTGCCAGCAGCCCCTCGGGGGGCAATCAGCCCCAGCATTTT
>-|TRBJ2-7|TRBV5-1|-
CASSAVGQGFDEQYF
TGCGCCAGCAGCGCTGTAGGGCAGGGTTTCGACGAGCAGTACTTC
>-|TRBJ1-1|TRBV4-1|-
CASSQARNTEAFF
TGCGCCAGCAGCCAAGCTAGGAACACTGAAGCTTTCTTT
>-|TRBJ2-7|TRBV5-6|-
CASSLYVRLAPMEQYF
TGTGCCAGCAGCCTTTACGTTCGGCTAGCTCCTATGGAGCAGTACTTC
>-|TRBJ1-4|TRBV5-6|TRBD1
CASSWDRPEKLFF
TGTGCCAGCAGCTGGGACAGGCCCGAAAAACTGTTTTTT
>once|TRBJ1-4|TRBV7-2|-
CASSSPGEEMAKLFF
TGTGCCAGCAGCTCCCCCGGTGAGGAGATGGCAAAACTGTTTTTT
>few|TRBJ1-6|TRBV5-8|-
CASSLIRGSPLHF
TGTGCCAGCAGCTTGATCCGGGGATCACCCCTCCACTTT
>many|TRBJ1-1|TRBV6-1|-
CASSERENTEAFF
TGTGCCAGCAGTGAACGGGAGAACACTGAAGCTTTCTTT
>-|TRBJ2-7|TRBV5-1|-
CASKADGSYEQYF
TGCGCCAGCAAAGCGGACGGCTCCTACGAGCAGTACTTC
>-|TRBJ1-4|TRBV6-6|TRBD1
CATKKGTGDEKLFF
TGTGCCACCAAAAAGGGGACAGGGGACGAAAAACTGTTTTTT
>-|TRBJ2-5|TRBV6-1|-
CASTRETQETQYF
TGTGCCAGCACTCGTGAGACACAAGAGACCCAGTACTTC
>once|TRBJ2-7|TRBV5-8|TRBD1
CASSLGDRVPYEQYF
TGTGCCAGCAGCTTGGGGGACAGGGTTCCCTACGAGCAGTACTTC
>-|TRBJ1-6|TRBV6-5|-
CASSSKIGGNGALHF
TGTGCCAGCAGTTCTAAGATCGGCGGTAATGGAGCCCTCCACTTT
>-|TRBJ1-1|TRBV6-1|-
CASRFRQGLAEAFF
TGTGCCAGCAGATTCCGTCAGGGGTTGGCTGAAGCTTTCTTT
>-|TRBJ2-5|TRBV10-3|TRBD1
CATRDSQETQYF
TGTGCCACCCGGGACAGCCAAGAGACCCAGTACTTC
>-|TRBJ1-2|TRBV7-9|-
CASRRTGRSNYGYTF
TGTGCCAGCAGACGAACAGGGCGCTCTAACTATGGCTACACCTTC
>-|TRBJ1-3|TRBV7-9|TRBD1
CASRPSGTDGNTIYF
TGTGCCAGCCGACCTTCAGGGACAGACGGAAACACCATATATTTT
>-|TRBJ2-7|TRBV7-9|-
CSSSAQGYEQYF
TGTTCCAGCAGCGCACAGGGTTACGAGCAGTACTTC
>-|TRBJ2-7|TRBV19|-
CASNREPGSYEQYF
TGTGCCAGTAATCGAGAACCCGGGTCCTACGAGCAGTACTTC
>-|TRBJ2-7|TRBV27|-
CASSSRDCEQYF
TGTGCCAGCAGTTCCCGGGATTGCGAGCAGTACTTC
>-|TRBJ2-7|TRBV28|-
CASSSGVGIIEQYF
TGTGCCAGCAGTTCAGGGGTGGGGATTATCGAGCAGTACTTC